Sequencing of this TCR beta chain was carried out in a study of blood T cell repertoires in COVID-19. Study-wide context: PBMCs, B-cell-depleted T cells, or T cells provided the cDNA or gDNA that made up the material.

The count of this clone is one. The CDR3 loop spans 14 amino acids. Trimming at V came to 5 bases and at J to 1 base, leaving 3 bases not matched to a gene. CDR1 and CDR2 (germline): MNHEY, SVGAGI. Seattle's cohort entered during active infection and was followed longitudinally. Per the original data handling: Researchers report that nucleated cell counts were estimated from reference gene primer amplification. The repertoire was sequenced with immunoSEQ multiplex PCR; TCRdb's copy has only in-frame clones and lacks some. The DNA gave D and trimming, while V, J and clone size come from that table. The sample records about 150,000 clones, approximately 85% being singletons.

The receptor comes from a man aged 60 to 75 with COVID-19, enrolled during active disease. The chain has TRBV6-5 and TRBJ1-1, with TRBD1 matching 8 bases. Sequencing input: peripheral blood. CDR3 protein: CASSPTGANTEAFF. In DNA, the CDR3 is TGTGCCAGCAGTCCGACAGGGGCGAACACTGAAGCTTTCTTT.